This TCR beta chain appears in the sequencing data of a study of blood T cell repertoires in COVID-19. Trimming took 5 bases from V and 8 from J, leaving 27 bases between them. Looked up from germline, CDR1 is PRHDT and CDR2 is FYEKMQ (reference sequence). The CDR3 runs to 17 residues. Profiled with immunoSEQ multiplex PCR; TCRdb holds only in-frame clones, not every one. The sample lists about 120,000 clones; around 88% were seen once. This clonotype originated in a woman in her 50s with active or convalescent COVID-19. Input material: peripheral blood. V and J are TRBV13 and TRBJ1-2, with a possible D match to TRBD1 (6 bases). Here the CDR3 DNA reads TGTGCCAGCAGCGGCCGGGACAAAGCAATGGAAGTAAAGGGCTACACCTTC. Protein sequence: CASSGRDKAMEVKGYTF.